This T cell receptor beta chain was recovered during a study of T-cell reconstitution after alpha-beta-depleted transplantation in children (dated by TCRdb to about 2016). At the level of the whole study: T-cell immune reconstitution after TCRalphabeta/CD19-depleted allogeneic hematopoietic cell transplantation in children was quantitatively tracked in the study by means of TCR repertoire profiling. Beyond this particular receptor, the publication reports: The frequencies of hyperexpanded clones fell over the following months, and after one year, T-cell counts and TCRbeta diversity were mostly attributed to newly produced T cells. In some patients, high TCRbeta diversity at day 60 was attributed to recipient T cells and intrathymic progenitors that had survived conditioning. About two months after transplant, the apparently early recovery of alphabetaT-cell counts reportedly depended on just several hundred clones that had expanded rapidly and came from non-depleted graft cells.

With respect to this clonotype: The antigen it binds to is not known. There are no base qualities to consult, and no much larger clone falls within one base.

The sample's treatment or condition label is to be understood as: allogeneic hematopoietic cell transplantation with graft depleted of TCRalphabeta T cells and CD19 B cells. TCRalphabeta/CD19-depleted allogeneic hematopoietic cell grafts were given to the transplant recipients, all of whom were children. The library relied on PCR. Instrument on record: Illumina HiSeq 2500. Molecular barcoding was employed in the preparation of TCR libraries, with unique molecular identifiers being used to normalize TCRbeta repertoire quantification. Clones were called with MiXCR by TCRdb after fastp trimmed the public reads at Q25, and only in-frame beta chains were retained. Identical CDR3 proteins give one entry, which carries the most common genes and DNA. This sample is represented by 45,000 to 70,000 distinct CDR3 sequences; about 40% of them were singletons. Together, the top ten hold 95% to 98% of the sample.

From V the trimming removes 1 base and from J it removes 8 bases, while the gene matches leave 5 bases of the junction unaccounted for. Per the germline V gene, SGHAT is the CDR1 and FQNNGV is the CDR2. The cysteine opens and the phenylalanine closes a CDR3 of 15 amino acids. The only DNA kept is the CDR3, 45 bases in frame from the first base. The source was PBMCs, mostly from graft donor cells, collected 360 days after TCRalphabeta/CD19-depleted stem cell transplant. The sequence was obtained from a male patient aged 5 to 17 who had a stem cell transplant for acute lymphoblastic leukemia, so the T cells may come from the graft donor. Recombination joined TRBV11-2 with TRBJ2-1; the junction holds 10 bases that match TRBD2. The CDR3 reads CASSLVAGGSYEQFF. In nucleotide form, the sequence is TGTGCCAGCAGCTTAGTAGCGGGAGGCTCGTATGAGCAGTTCTTC.